A single sample is the source of the 30 T cell receptor beta chains below, sequenced in a study of Graves' ophthalmopathy and Graves' hyperthyroidism. RNA transcripts provided the template for amplifying TCR beta CDR3 regions. After a first-round RT-PCR with HTBI primers, a second-round multiplex PCR was run. One entry per CDR3 protein results from TCRdb running MiXCR on the multiplex PCR reads. The sample contains 400,000 or so distinct CDR3 sequences, 15% to 20% of which appear only once. Sequencing used peripheral blood. Receptors originate from an adult woman with stable Graves' hyperthyroidism.

This clonotype occurred a few times. The genes are TRBV3-1 and TRBJ2-2; D not resolved. V was cut by 0 bases and J by 9 bases, with 2 bases left in between. This CDR3 comprises 11 residues. The germline V gene encodes CDR1 LGHDT and CDR2 YNNKEL (reference sequence). CDR3 in amino acids: CASSQEWELFF. CDR3 nucleotide sequence: TGTGCCAGCAGCCAAGAATGGGAGCTGTTTTTT.

This clonotype was detected many times. CDR3 loop: CASSERSSGGLIGVELFF. The CDR3, as DNA: TGTGCCAGCAGTGAACGTTCGAGCGGAGGCCTGATAGGGGTGGAGCTGTTTTTT. The rearrangement joins TRBV2 to TRBJ2-2; D tentatively reads TRBD1 or TRBD2 (5 bases each). This CDR3 has 18 amino acids. The ends were cut back, 2 bases at V and 10 bases at J, with 26 bases in the middle. Germline lookup yields CDR1 SNHLY and CDR2 FYNNEI.

Many counts were recorded for this clonotype. V gene TRBV29-1 combines with J gene TRBJ2-7; 12 bases map to TRBD2. The CDR3 covers 15 residues. Germline assignment: CDR1 SQVTM and CDR2 ANQGSEA. V lost 6 bases, J lost 2 bases, and 8 bases stayed unmatched. The CDR3 spells CSVAGTSGFTYEQYF. The CDR3 nucleotides read TGCAGCGTGGCCGGGACTAGCGGGTTCACCTACGAGCAGTACTTC.

The chain carries TRBV12-3 or TRBV12-4 and TRBJ1-1; D is unresolved. Between the trimmed V and J ends, which lost 9 bases and 5 bases, there was a span of 19 bases. This CDR3 comprises 14 residues. For the CDR3, the DNA is TGTGCCAGTTCTCCCCTAAGGGCCCGGACTGAAGCTTTCTTT. This gives the protein CASSPLRARTEAFF.

This clonotype showed up many times. The V call is TRBV18, the J call TRBJ1-1, with D perhaps matching TRBD1 (5 bases). V lost 3 bases, J lost 4 bases, and 12 bases lay in between. Germline V gene sequence: CDR1 KGHSH, CDR2 LQKENI. This CDR3 has 14 amino acids. CDR3 residues: CASSPDTGGTEAFF. In DNA, the CDR3 is TGTGCCAGCTCACCCGACACGGGGGGCACTGAAGCTTTCTTT.

In regard to this clonotype: A much larger clone differs from this one at a single base, so this may be a read error. This chain links TRBV11-3 with TRBJ1-1, with D possibly being TRBD1 (6 bases). The CDR3 is 13 residues long. CDR1 and CDR2 from the germline V gene are SGHNT and YENEEA. The CDR3 loop is CASTQGRDTKAFF. CDR3 DNA sequence: TGTGCCAGCACTCAGGGGAGGGACACTAAAGCTTTCTTT.

A word on this clonotype: This may be a read error, as it is one base from a much larger clone. The V and J genes are TRBV29-1 and TRBJ1-1, with D possibly TRBD1 on 5 matching bases. The CDR3 runs 14 residues. The germline CDR1 and CDR2 sequences are SQVTM and ANQGSEA. This CDR3 is CSVEDIKGRTEALF. In DNA form, the CDR3 reads TGCAGCGTTGAAGATATAAAGGGGCGCACTGAAGCTTTATTT.

This clonotype was seen ten or more times. The chain combines TRBV6-5 with TRBJ2-7; D is ambiguous. The ends were cut back, 8 bases at V and 2 bases at J, with 13 bases in the middle. Germline assignment: CDR1 MNHEY and CDR2 SVGAGI. This CDR3 comprises 13 residues. DNA of the CDR3: TGTGCCAGCCAAAGGTTAGGCCCCTACGAGCAGTACTTC. Translating it yields CASQRLGPYEQYF.

This clonotype was counted between two and nine times. The chain has TRBV7-8 and TRBJ2-5; D uncertain. Germline loops: CDR1 SGHVS, CDR2 FQNEAQ. V lost 3 bases and J lost 5, with 13 bases in between. The CDR3 has 14 amino acids. CDR3 nucleotide sequence: TGTGCCAGCAGCTTCTCGCGGAGTAGGGAGACCCAGTACTTC. Its translation is CASSFSRSRETQYF.

At least ten counts were recorded for this clonotype. The chain employs TRBV12-3 or TRBV12-4 and TRBJ2-4, with 12 positions matching TRBD2. The CDR3 contains 16 residues. The V and J ends lost 1 base and 4 bases, in that order; junction bases with no gene match: 2. CDR3 region: CASSLVGLAGKNIQYF. In DNA, the CDR3 is TGTGCCAGCAGTTTAGTGGGACTAGCGGGTAAAAACATTCAGTACTTC.

This clonotype was detected many times. The chain recombines TRBV28 with TRBJ2-5, with D possibly TRBD1 on 5 matching bases. The germline V gene encodes CDR1 MDHEN and CDR2 SYDVKM. V was cut by 6 bases and J by 2 bases, with 7 bases left in between. CDR3 length equals 12 residues. The CDR3: CASSRTQETQYF. CDR3 nucleotide sequence: TGTGCCAGCAGCCGGACACAAGAGACCCAGTACTTC.

The chain employs TRBV5-1 and TRBJ2-7; 13 bases are a match to TRBD2. Trimming removed 4 bases from V and 2 bases from J; junction bases left unmatched: 12. This CDR3 is built from 18 residues. Germline V CDR1 and CDR2: SGHRS, YFSETQ. The CDR3 nucleotides read TGCGCCAGCAGCATTCAAATAGGGACTAGCGGGACAACCTACGAGCAGTACTTC. Translation gives CASSIQIGTSGTTYEQYF. The entire variable domain, with the rest obtained from reference TRBV5-1 and TRBJ2-7, is as follows: KAGVTQTPRYLIKTRGQQVTLSCSPISGHRSVSWYQQTPGQGLQFLFEYFSETQRNKGNFPGRFSGRQFSNSRSEMNVSTLELGDSALYLCASSIQIGTSGTTYEQYFGPGTRLTVT.

This clonotype showed up just a few times. The chain has TRBV6-5 and TRBJ2-7; a possible D gene is TRBD2 (5 bases). The CDR3 is 15 residues long. Germline V gene lookup returns CDR1 MNHEY and CDR2 SVGAGI. The V end was cut by 2 bases, the J end by 4 bases, with 15 bases between. The CDR3, as DNA: TGTGCCAGCAGTTACACAGCGGAAGGGCCGTACGAGCAGTACTTC. Amino acids: CASSYTAEGPYEQYF.

This clonotype was counted many times. V gene TRBV6-1 combines with J gene TRBJ1-6, with 7 bases aligning to TRBD1. The J segment lost 10 bases and the V segment lost 5 bases, leaving 11 bases of the junction unmatched. This CDR3 contains 15 residues. Germline V gives CDR1 MNHNS, CDR2 SASEGT. CDR3 nucleotides: TGTGCCAGCAGTCCACTCCAGGGGGGAGTCTCACCCCTCCACTTT. Its translation: CASSPLQGGVSPLHF.

In its sample, this clonotype was seen many times. The rearrangement links TRBV29-1 to TRBJ1-1, with D perhaps matching TRBD1 (6 bases). Trimming pared 6 bases from V and 4 bases from J, leaving 15 bases between. The CDR3 is 13 amino acids. The germline V gene has CDR1 SQVTM and CDR2 ANQGSEA. The CDR3 reads CSVGPGARTEAFF. CDR3 sequence (DNA): TGCAGCGTCGGCCCAGGGGCACGCACTGAAGCTTTCTTT.

This clonotype was seen at least ten times. This chain connects TRBV10-3 to TRBJ1-1; D might be TRBD1 (5 bases). The CDR3 is made up of 13 amino acids. V dropped 7 bases and J dropped 7 bases, with 16 bases sitting between them. Looked up from germline, CDR1 is ENHRY and CDR2 is SYGVKD. This CDR3 is CAINQDSRGEAFF. CDR3 DNA sequence: TGTGCCATCAATCAAGACAGCCGAGGTGAAGCTTTCTTT.

This clonotype was counted at least ten times. V is TRBV20-1 and J is TRBJ1-2; TRBD1 matches at 7 bases. The germline gives CDR1 DFQATT, CDR2 SNEGSKA (reference sequence). V trimming: 4 bases; J trimming: 3 bases; junction bases outside the gene matches: 5. The length of the CDR3 is 13 residues. The CDR3 here is CSAKGQKDYGYTF. In DNA form, the CDR3 reads TGCAGTGCTAAGGGACAGAAAGACTATGGCTACACCTTC.

This chain uses TRBV28 with TRBJ1-5; D unresolved. The germline V and J ends were trimmed by 8 bases and 3 bases, with 8 bases remaining between them. The germline V gene has CDR1 MDHEN and CDR2 SYDVKM. The CDR3 is made up of 12 amino acids. The CDR3 nucleotides read TGTGCCAGCCTCACCTACAATCAGCCCCAGCATTTT. It is translated as CASLTYNQPQHF.

The chain has TRBV20-1 and TRBJ2-7; 9 bases match TRBD2. There are 13 residues in the CDR3. Germline values: CDR1 DFQATT, CDR2 SNEGSKA (reference sequence). Trimming took 7 bases from V and 3 from J; bases not matched to a gene: 7. The chain's CDR3 is CSVSSGRVYEQYF. The CDR3 DNA reads TGCAGTGTTAGTAGCGGGAGAGTCTACGAGCAGTACTTC.

This clonotype was detected many times. This chain links TRBV4-2 with TRBJ2-7; no reliable D call. This CDR3 spans 13 amino acids. Trimming stripped 0 bases from V and 3 bases from J, with 6 bases between. Germline V lookup: CDR1 LGHNA, CDR2 YNFKEQ. The CDR3 protein is CASSQDFGYEQYF. The CDR3, as DNA: TGTGCCAGCAGCCAAGATTTTGGCTACGAGCAGTACTTC.

This clonotype was counted many times. The chain uses TRBV12-3 or TRBV12-4 and TRBJ2-2; no clear D. The CDR3 is 16 residues long. V lost 4 bases and J 6 bases, leaving 18 bases between the germline ends. CDR3: CASSSSRTLGAGELFF. DNA for the CDR3: TGTGCCAGCAGTTCTTCACGCACTCTTGGGGCCGGGGAGCTGTTTTTT.

The rearrangement joins TRBV6-1 to TRBJ2-7; 10 nucleotides align to TRBD2. The J segment lost 5 bases and the V segment lost 5 bases, leaving 9 bases of the junction unmatched. The CDR3 has 15 amino acids. The V gene's germline CDR1 is MNHNS and CDR2 SASEGT. CDR3 sequence: CASSRASGSNHEQYF. CDR3 DNA: TGTGCCAGCAGTCGTGCTAGCGGGAGCAACCACGAGCAGTACTTC.

This clonotype was recorded a few times. The chain combines TRBV14 with TRBJ2-7; 11 bases agree with TRBD2. The CDR3 covers 14 residues. V lost 3 bases to trimming and J lost 6 bases; unmatched junction nucleotides: 4. Germline assignment: CDR1 SGHDN and CDR2 FVKESK. The DNA of the CDR3 is TGTGCCAGCAGCCAGTTAGCGGGAGGGCTCGAGCAGTACTTC. The encoded protein is CASSQLAGGLEQYF. Full variable domain (outside the CDR3, taken from reference TRBV14 and TRBJ2-7): EAGVTQFPSHSVIEKGQTVTLRCDPISGHDNLYWYRRVMGKEIKFLLHFVKESKQDESGMPNNRFLAERTGGTYSTLKVQPAELEDSGVYFCASSQLAGGLEQYFGPGTRLTVT.

This clonotype was seen many times. The chain couples TRBV20-1 to TRBJ2-5; 9 bases fit TRBD1. The ends lost 2 bases at V and 4 bases at J; junction bases unmatched: 5. CDR3 size: 14 residues. CDR1 DFQATT and CDR2 SNEGSKA come from the germline V gene (reference sequence). The CDR3 spells CSARHDRGSETQYF. Here the CDR3 DNA reads TGCAGTGCTAGACACGACAGGGGGTCAGAGACCCAGTACTTC.

The chain combines TRBV20-1 with TRBJ2-5, with 7 bases lining up with TRBD1. Germline values: CDR1 DFQATT, CDR2 SNEGSKA (reference sequence). The CDR3 runs 17 residues. J gave up 0 bases and V 0 bases, and 10 bases lay outside the gene matches. The CDR3 region has the DNA TGCAGTGCTAGAGATAGACAGGGTTCATTCCACCAAGAGACCCAGTACTTC. It is translated as CSARDRQGSFHQETQYF.

This clonotype was picked up many times. The CDR3 DNA follows: TGCAGTGCTAGAGATTGGGGGACAGCCTACGAGCAGTACTTC. Translating gives CSARDWGTAYEQYF. The chain carries TRBV20-1 and TRBJ2-7; 7 bases align to TRBD1. This CDR3 contains 14 residues. CDR1 and CDR2 from the germline V gene are DFQATT and SNEGSKA (reference sequence). The J segment lost 2 bases and the V segment lost 0 bases, leaving 4 bases of the junction unmatched.

A note on this clonotype: A much larger clonotype is one base distant, so this may be a read error. V usage is TRBV13 and J usage is TRBJ2-7; D remains unclear. CDR3 size: 14 residues. Germline CDR1 is PRHDT and CDR2 is FYEKMQ (reference sequence). Here the CDR3 DNA reads TGTGTCAGCAGCTTTAAGGGCTCTCGCTACGAGCAGTACTTC. Translated: CVSSFKGSRYEQYF.

This clonotype was detected ten times or more. J is TRBJ2-7 and V is TRBV28; 10 nucleotides match TRBD1. The germline gives CDR1 MDHEN, CDR2 SYDVKM. This CDR3 has 12 amino acids. CDR3 residues: CAYRDRGGEQYF. CDR3 DNA sequence: TGTGCATACCGGGACAGGGGTGGCGAGCAGTACTTC.

This clonotype was seen ten or more times. V is TRBV19 and J is TRBJ2-7; 8 bases map to TRBD2. With V trimmed by 4 bases and J by 6 bases, 5 bases remained unmatched. The CDR3 covers 13 residues. Per germline, CDR1 LNHDA and CDR2 SQIVND (reference sequence). The CDR3 DNA is TGTGCCAGTAGTACGGGACTAGATACCGAGCAGTACTTC. Its protein is CASSTGLDTEQYF.

There are many counts of this clonotype. The genes are TRBV5-1 and TRBJ2-7, with no clear D. There are 15 residues in the CDR3. V was shortened by 0 bases and J by 2 bases, with 12 bases between the two germline ends. Germline V gives CDR1 SGHRS, CDR2 YFSETQ. The CDR3 protein is CASSLGWGWAYEQYF. The CDR3 DNA reads as TGCGCCAGCAGCTTGGGATGGGGTTGGGCCTACGAGCAGTACTTC. Full variable domain (rest looked up from reference TRBV5-1 and TRBJ2-7): KAGVTQTPRYLIKTRGQQVTLSCSPISGHRSVSWYQQTPGQGLQFLFEYFSETQRNKGNFPGRFSGRQFSNSRSEMNVSTLELGDSALYLCASSLGWGWAYEQYFGPGTRLTVT.